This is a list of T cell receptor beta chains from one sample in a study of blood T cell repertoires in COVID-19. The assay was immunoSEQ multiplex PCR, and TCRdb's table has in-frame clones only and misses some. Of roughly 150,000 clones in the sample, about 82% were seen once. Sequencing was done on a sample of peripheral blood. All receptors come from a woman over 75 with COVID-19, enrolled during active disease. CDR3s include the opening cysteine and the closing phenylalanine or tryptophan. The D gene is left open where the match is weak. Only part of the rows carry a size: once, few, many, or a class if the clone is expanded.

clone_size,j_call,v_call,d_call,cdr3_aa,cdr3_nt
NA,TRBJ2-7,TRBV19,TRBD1,CASRQGQGAYEQYF,TGTGCCAGTAGACAGGGACAGGGGGCCTACGAGCAGTACTTC
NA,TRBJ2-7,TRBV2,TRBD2,CASNLLAAEQYF,TGTGCCAGCAACCTACTAGCGGCCGAGCAGTACTTC
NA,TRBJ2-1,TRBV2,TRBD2,CASRQAGGDNEQFF,TGTGCCAGCAGACAAGCGGGGGGGGACAATGAGCAGTTCTTC
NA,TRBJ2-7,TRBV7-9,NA,CASSLISDEQYF,TGTGCCAGCAGCTTGATCTCGGACGAGCAGTACTTC
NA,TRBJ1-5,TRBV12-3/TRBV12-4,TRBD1,CASSFEGAQPQHF,TGTGCCAGCAGTTTTGAGGGGGCGCAGCCCCAGCATTTT
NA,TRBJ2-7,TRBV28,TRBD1,CASKTGDRGREQYF,TGTGCCAGCAAAACGGGGGACAGGGGTCGAGAGCAGTACTTC
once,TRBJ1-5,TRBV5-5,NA,CASSLEGGDIQPQHF,TGTGCCAGCAGCCTCGAAGGGGGTGACATTCAGCCCCAGCATTTT
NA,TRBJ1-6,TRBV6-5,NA,CASSYSTGNSPLHF,TGTGCCAGCAGTTACTCTACAGGAAATTCACCCCTCCACTTT
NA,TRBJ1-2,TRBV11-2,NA,CASSPPGGAVGYTF,TGTGCCAGCAGCCCCCCCGGGGGGGCGGTTGGCTACACCTTC
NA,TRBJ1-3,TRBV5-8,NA,CASSSGPNTIYF,TGTGCCAGCAGCTCAGGGCCCAACACCATATATTTT
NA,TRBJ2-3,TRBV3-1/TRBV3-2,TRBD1,CASSPGTGVTDTQYF,TGTGCCAGCAGTCCCGGGACAGGGGTAACAGATACGCAGTATTTT
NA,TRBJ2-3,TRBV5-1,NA,CASSLDGVGTDTQYF,TGCGCCAGCAGCTTGGACGGGGTAGGCACAGATACGCAGTATTTT
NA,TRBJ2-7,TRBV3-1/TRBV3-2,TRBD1,CASSHPLGTGGDEQYF,TGTGCCAGCAGCCACCCGTTGGGGACAGGGGGCGACGAGCAGTACTTC
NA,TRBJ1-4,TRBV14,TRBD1,CASSDPGRGHQFEKLFF,TGTGCCAGCAGTGACCCCGGCAGGGGGCATCAATTTGAAAAACTGTTTTTT
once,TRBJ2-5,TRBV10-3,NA,CAISVRSRQETQYF,TGTGCCATCAGTGTTCGTAGCAGACAAGAGACCCAGTACTTC
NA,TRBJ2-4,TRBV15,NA,CATSRGLHRDF,TGTGCCACCAGCAGAGGCCTGCACCGGGACTTC
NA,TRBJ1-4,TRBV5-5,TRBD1,CASSTTTGGIEKLFF,TGTGCCAGCAGCACCACGACAGGGGGGATTGAAAAACTGTTTTTT
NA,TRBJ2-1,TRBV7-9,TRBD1,CASSFGTGRGHEQFF,TGTGCCAGCAGCTTCGGGACAGGGCGGGGGCATGAGCAGTTCTTC